Detailed here is one T cell receptor (beta chain). Its antigen is not identified. Lesional scalp punch biopsies and peripheral blood came from alopecia areata patients. PBMCs, the starting material, were the source of sorted CD4+ and CD8+ T cells. The sample comes from a study of CD8+ T cells in alopecia areata. Study background: Each of the treated patients was given oral tofacitinib, 5 to 10 mg twice daily, for moderate-to-severe alopecia areata. Study-wide points: Elevated clonality characterized lesional scalp relative to normal scalp, particularly in alopecia totalis/universalis.

Extracted RNA was reverse transcribed into cDNA, the sequencing template. Some clones are missing from TCRdb's copy, which holds only in-frame ones; the method was immunoSEQ multiplex PCR. The table includes fewer than 200,000 clones, about 66% detected once. Germline loops: CDR1 SGHDT, CDR2 YYEEEE. The CDR3 spans 14 residues. The germline V and J ends were trimmed by 4 bases and 6 bases, with 17 bases remaining between them. The sequence was obtained from a human donor with alopecia areata. The material sequenced was CD8+ T cells sorted from blood, taken at week 0. The chain joins TRBV5-6 to TRBJ2-7, with D maybe TRBD1 (6 bases). In DNA form, the CDR3 reads TGTGCCAGCAGCCTTGGAGCAGGGGTTATCGAGCAGTACTTC. This gives the protein CASSLGAGVIEQYF.